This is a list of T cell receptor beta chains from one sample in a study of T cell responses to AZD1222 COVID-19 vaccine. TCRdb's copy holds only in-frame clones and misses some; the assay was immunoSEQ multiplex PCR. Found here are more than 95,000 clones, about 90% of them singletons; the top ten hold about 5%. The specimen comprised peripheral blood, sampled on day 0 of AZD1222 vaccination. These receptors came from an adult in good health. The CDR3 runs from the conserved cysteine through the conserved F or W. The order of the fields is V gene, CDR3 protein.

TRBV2 CASSVNRGSSNYGYTF
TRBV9 CASSVYPESSYNSPLHF
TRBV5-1 CASSEGTGGLRNNQPQHF
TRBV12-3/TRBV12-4 CASSAENQPQHF
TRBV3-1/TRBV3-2 CASSPPRGYEQYF
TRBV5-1 CASSLASTDTQYF
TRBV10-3 CAIRKGQNSYEQYF
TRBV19 CASSMRINQPQHF
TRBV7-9 CASSGDPGWADTQYF
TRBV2 CASRSDSYEQYF
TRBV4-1 CASSGTPRYNEQFF
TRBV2 CASSGNQGAGGYTF
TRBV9 CASARGNTGELFF
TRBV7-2 CASSPNSGSSPLHF